The present T cell receptor (beta chain) was sequenced within a study of T cell responses to AZD1222 COVID-19 vaccine. Overall study findings and caveats: White British people made up most donors, females outnumbered males, and clonal diversity was possibly underestimated.

TCRdb's table, derived via immunoSEQ multiplex PCR, lists solely in-frame clones and lacks some. In the table there are 150,000 to 200,000 clones, 90% to 95% of which are singletons. As regards this clone: Its matching antigen is unknown.

The sample here was peripheral blood, taken on day 0 of AZD1222 vaccination. The sequence came from an adult in good health.

CDR3 DNA sequence: TGTGCCAGCAGCCCGAGCCCGGGACAGGGAGCCTATAACTATGGCTACACCTTC. Protein product: CASSPSPGQGAYNYGYTF. The chain combines TRBV7-9 with TRBJ1-2, with 9 bases lining up with TRBD1. After removal of 5 bases from V and 1 base from J, the junction contained 14 bases not matched to a gene. The CDR3 consists of 18 residues. Per germline, CDR1 SEHNR and CDR2 FQNEAQ (reference sequence).